The 23 T cell receptor beta chains below all came from one sample that was sequenced in a study of blood T cell repertoires in COVID-19. This table comes from immunoSEQ multiplex PCR, and its TCRdb copy is limited to in-frame clones, with some not included. The data hold about 140,000 clones, with 70% to 80% observed a single time. The sequenced sample was peripheral blood. Every receptor here comes from a woman aged 80 or over with active or convalescent COVID-19.

The V gene is TRBV19, the J gene TRBJ1-2; TRBD1 aligns across 10 bases. In germline, CDR1 is LNHDA, CDR2 SQIVND (reference sequence). The V and J ends lost 4 bases and 6 bases, in that order; junction bases with no gene match: 11. The CDR3 is made up of 16 amino acids. The CDR3 DNA follows: TGTGCCAGTAGTAGAAACCGGGACAGGGGAACGGATGGCTACACCTTC. This sequence encodes CASSRNRDRGTDGYTF.

The chain uses TRBV19 and TRBJ1-2; perhaps TRBD1 as D (6 bases). V gave up 4 bases and J gave up 2 bases, with 26 bases separating them. CDR3 length equals 19 residues. In germline, CDR1 is LNHDA, CDR2 SQIVND (reference sequence). The DNA for the CDR3 is TGTGCCAGTAGTACACCGGTAGACAGGTCGGACTTCTCGAACTATGGCTACACCTTC. Its translation: CASSTPVDRSDFSNYGYTF.

The gene calls are TRBV4-2 and TRBJ1-6, with D tentatively TRBD1 (6 bases). The CDR3 has 15 amino acids. Germline V gives CDR1 LGHNA, CDR2 YNFKEQ. Trimming took off 2 bases at V and 8 bases at J, with 13 bases between the two ends. CDR3 sequence reads: CASSQTFRGHSPLHF. The CDR3 coding sequence is TGTGCCAGCAGCCAAACCTTCAGGGGTCATTCACCCCTCCACTTT.

The chain links TRBV14 to TRBJ2-7, with 7 bases lining up with TRBD1. The CDR3 has 14 amino acids. The junction had 5 bases not matched to a gene; V was cut back by 4 bases and J by 2 bases. The V gene's germline CDR1 is SGHDN and CDR2 FVKESK. CDR3 nucleotide sequence: TGTGCCAGCAGCCGACCGGGACAGACCTACGAGCAGTACTTC. Amino acid sequence: CASSRPGQTYEQYF.

The rearrangement links TRBV5-1 to TRBJ2-7; the match to TRBD2 covers 7 bases. The ends lost 3 bases at V and 5 bases at J; junction bases unmatched: 14. The CDR3 has 16 amino acids. Per germline, CDR1 SGHRS and CDR2 YFSETQ. DNA of the CDR3: TGCGCCAGCAGCTCCCAGGGTCGACTAGCAGGTAACGAGCAGTACTTC. Translating it yields CASSSQGRLAGNEQYF.

The rearrangement links TRBV5-4 to TRBJ2-5; 7 bases map to TRBD1. The ends lost 2 bases at V and 9 bases at J; junction bases unmatched: 10. The germline V gene encodes CDR1 SGHNT and CDR2 YYREEE (reference sequence). This CDR3 comprises 14 residues. In nucleotides, the CDR3 is TGTGCCAGCAGCTTACCGGGACAGACGAAAGCCCAGTACTTC. As protein: CASSLPGQTKAQYF.

This sequence joins TRBV9 and TRBJ2-2, with D perhaps TRBD2 (6 bases). Germline CDR1 is SGDLS and CDR2 is YYNGEE. Trimming cost V 1 base and J 0 bases, with 19 bases left between them. This CDR3 contains 19 residues. In nucleotides, the CDR3 is TGTGCCAGCAGCGTATATTGGGGGGAACTTACAACGAACACCGGGGAGCTGTTTTTT. It translates to CASSVYWGELTTNTGELFF. Supplemented by reference TRBV9 and TRBJ2-2, the full variable domain reads DSGVTQTPKHLITATGQRVTLRCSPRSGDLSVYWYQQSLDQGLQFLIQYYNGEERAKGNILERFSAQQFPDLHSELNLSSLELGDSALYFCASSVYWGELTTNTGELFFGEGSRLTVL.

This sequence joins TRBV7-9 and TRBJ1-6; D is ambiguous. Trimming stripped 2 bases from V and 1 base from J, with 12 bases between. The germline V gene has CDR1 SEHNR and CDR2 FQNEAQ (reference sequence). The CDR3 spans 17 residues. The CDR3 DNA sequence: TGTGCCAGCAGCTTAAATCCACGGGGTTCCTATAATTCACCCCTCCACTTT. Its protein is CASSLNPRGSYNSPLHF.

CDR3 protein: CASTAGRGLSNQPQHF. The CDR3 DNA sequence: TGTGCCAGCACCGCCGGCAGGGGCTTAAGCAATCAGCCCCAGCATTTT. The rearrangement joins TRBV7-8 to TRBJ1-5, with D perhaps matching TRBD1 (6 bases). Trimming shortened V by 7 bases and J by 1 base, and 17 bases separated the two germline ends. CDR1 SGHVS and CDR2 FQNEAQ come from the germline V gene. This CDR3 is built from 16 residues.

The V and J genes are TRBV4-2 and TRBJ2-1; 9 nucleotides line up with TRBD2. This CDR3 has 17 residues. The J segment lost 2 bases and the V segment lost 4 bases, leaving 9 bases of the junction unmatched. Germline CDR1 LGHNA, CDR2 YNFKEQ. The DNA for the CDR3 is TGTGCCAGCAGCCGCGCCGATGGCGGGGGGGCCTACAATGAGCAGTTCTTC. Translating gives CASSRADGGGAYNEQFF.

This chain uses TRBV10-3 with TRBJ1-2; tentative D call: TRBD1 (6 bases). Germline loops: CDR1 ENHRY, CDR2 SYGVKD. This CDR3 has 16 amino acids. V was trimmed by 3 bases and J by 2 bases, leaving 16 bases between them. The CDR3 loop reads CAISDPGARGNYGYTF. As DNA, the CDR3 is TGTGCCATCAGTGATCCCGGGGCGAGGGGGAACTATGGCTACACCTTC.

The chain combines TRBV29-1 with TRBJ2-2, with D perhaps matching TRBD1 (6 bases). This CDR3 region has 16 residues. Germline values: CDR1 SQVTM, CDR2 ANQGSEA. Trimming shortened V by 0 bases and J by 2 bases, and 13 bases separated the two germline ends. CDR3 bases: TGCAGCGTTGAAGATCAAACAGGGCCCAACACCGGGGAGCTGTTTTTT. It encodes CSVEDQTGPNTGELFF.

The rearrangement joins TRBV14 to TRBJ2-6; 9 nucleotides line up with TRBD2. The CDR3 runs 19 residues. CDR1 SGHDN and CDR2 FVKESK come from the germline V gene. The ends lost 10 bases at V and 1 base at J; junction bases unmatched: 17. Written as DNA, the CDR3 is TGTGCCACCCCCGGAGGCGGCGGGGGGGGTGAATCTGGGGCCAACGTCCTGACTTTC. This gives the protein CATPGGGGGGESGANVLTF. Complete variable domain (other parts from reference TRBV14 and TRBJ2-6): EAGVTQFPSHSVIEKGQTVTLRCDPISGHDNLYWYRRVMGKEIKFLLHFVKESKQDESGMPNNRFLAERTGGTYSTLKVQPAELEDSGVYFCATPGGGGGGESGANVLTFGAGSRLTVL.

This sequence joins TRBV28 and TRBJ1-6, with 9 bases identical to TRBD1. In germline, CDR1 is MDHEN, CDR2 SYDVKM. This CDR3 comprises 15 residues. Trimming removed 6 bases from V and 9 bases from J; junction bases left unmatched: 9. The CDR3 nucleotides read TGTGCCAGCAGCCTAGGCGGGACAGGGAGTTCACCCCTCCACTTT. Amino acid sequence: CASSLGGTGSSPLHF.

The rearrangement joins TRBV6-2 or TRBV6-3 to TRBJ2-7, with 8 bases that match TRBD2. This CDR3 contains 14 residues. V trimming: 0 bases; J trimming: 3 bases; junction bases outside the gene matches: 1. Germline CDR1 and CDR2: MNHEY and SVGEGT. The CDR3 DNA is TGTGCCAGCAGTTACTCGGGACTAGGCTACGAGCAGTACTTC. Its protein is CASSYSGLGYEQYF.

CDR3 in amino acids: CASSPLVRKGGQYF. For the CDR3, the DNA is TGTGCCAGCAGCCCCCTGGTCAGAAAAGGGGGGCAGTATTTT. The chain carries TRBV7-2 and TRBJ2-3; tentative D call: TRBD1 (6 bases). The CDR3 totals 14 residues. Germline assignment: CDR1 SGHTA and CDR2 FQGNSA. V dropped 5 bases and J dropped 11 bases, with 20 bases sitting between them.

This chain joins TRBV5-4 and TRBJ1-1; maybe TRBD1 (5 bases). V lost 4 bases and J lost 0, with 13 bases in between. CDR1 and CDR2 from the germline V gene are SGHNT and YYREEE (reference sequence). This CDR3 region has 15 residues. The CDR3 bases are TGTGCCAGCAGCACCCCGGGACTTTTGAACACTGAAGCTTTCTTT. Translation: CASSTPGLLNTEAFF.

The J gene is TRBJ1-5, the V gene TRBV30; 9 bases match TRBD1. Trimming cost V 3 bases and J 1 base; bases outside gene matches: 4. From germline, CDR1 is GTSNPN and CDR2 SVGIG (reference sequence). The CDR3 has 15 amino acids. In DNA, the CDR3 is TGTGCCTGGAGCGCGGGACAGGGCAGCAATCAGCCCCAGCATTTT. As protein: CAWSAGQGSNQPQHF.

The chain couples TRBV11-1 to TRBJ2-7, with TRBD1 matching over 9 bases. J lost 6 bases, V lost 5 bases, and 8 bases had no gene match. CDR1 is SGHAT and CDR2 is FQDESV in the germline V gene (reference sequence). The CDR3 runs to 14 residues. The CDR3 nucleotides are TGTGCCAGCAGCCCCTTGACAGGGGGTAGCGAGCAGTACTTC. Translated: CASSPLTGGSEQYF.

In this sample, this clone turned up a few times. V usage is TRBV19 and J usage is TRBJ2-3, with 7 bases matching TRBD1. CDR3 length equals 15 residues. From germline, CDR1 is LNHDA and CDR2 SQIVND (reference sequence). Unmatched junction bases numbered 17, after V lost 10 bases and J lost 7 bases. CDR3: CATKASGTAKNTQYF. CDR3 nucleotides: TGTGCCACTAAAGCTTCCGGGACAGCTAAAAATACGCAGTATTTT.

The V call is TRBV19, the J call TRBJ2-3; no firm D call. V lost 0 bases, J lost 4 bases, and 11 bases lay in between. Germline V gives CDR1 LNHDA, CDR2 SQIVND (reference sequence). This CDR3 has 15 residues. This chain's CDR3 is CASSIESGWADTQYF. The CDR3 bases are TGTGCCAGTAGTATAGAGTCAGGTTGGGCAGATACGCAGTATTTT.

The CDR3 DNA reads as TGTGCCACCAGTTGGCAGCCCCGCAGGTTCCCCCTCCACTTT. Its translation: CATSWQPRRFPLHF. V is TRBV24-1 and J is TRBJ1-6; D is unresolved. Trimming removed 6 bases from V and 13 bases from J, with 18 bases in between. Germline CDR1 and CDR2: KGHDR and SFDVKD. The CDR3 extends over 14 amino acids.

The rearrangement uses TRBV19 and TRBJ2-7; D perhaps matches TRBD2 (6 bases). Trimming took 7 bases from V and 2 from J, leaving 15 bases between them. The CDR3 extends over 14 amino acids. Germline V lookup: CDR1 LNHDA, CDR2 SQIVND (reference sequence). The CDR3 coding sequence is TGTGCCAGTAATGGGGGGATCCAGACCTACGAGCAGTACTTC. Amino acid sequence: CASNGGIQTYEQYF. Combining the CDR3 with reference TRBV19 and TRBJ2-7 gives the whole variable domain DGGITQSPKYLFRKEGQNVTLSCEQNLNHDAMYWYRQDPGQGLRLIYYSQIVNDFQKGDIAEGYSVSREKKESFPLTVTSAQKNPTAFYLCASNGGIQTYEQYFGPGTRLTVT.